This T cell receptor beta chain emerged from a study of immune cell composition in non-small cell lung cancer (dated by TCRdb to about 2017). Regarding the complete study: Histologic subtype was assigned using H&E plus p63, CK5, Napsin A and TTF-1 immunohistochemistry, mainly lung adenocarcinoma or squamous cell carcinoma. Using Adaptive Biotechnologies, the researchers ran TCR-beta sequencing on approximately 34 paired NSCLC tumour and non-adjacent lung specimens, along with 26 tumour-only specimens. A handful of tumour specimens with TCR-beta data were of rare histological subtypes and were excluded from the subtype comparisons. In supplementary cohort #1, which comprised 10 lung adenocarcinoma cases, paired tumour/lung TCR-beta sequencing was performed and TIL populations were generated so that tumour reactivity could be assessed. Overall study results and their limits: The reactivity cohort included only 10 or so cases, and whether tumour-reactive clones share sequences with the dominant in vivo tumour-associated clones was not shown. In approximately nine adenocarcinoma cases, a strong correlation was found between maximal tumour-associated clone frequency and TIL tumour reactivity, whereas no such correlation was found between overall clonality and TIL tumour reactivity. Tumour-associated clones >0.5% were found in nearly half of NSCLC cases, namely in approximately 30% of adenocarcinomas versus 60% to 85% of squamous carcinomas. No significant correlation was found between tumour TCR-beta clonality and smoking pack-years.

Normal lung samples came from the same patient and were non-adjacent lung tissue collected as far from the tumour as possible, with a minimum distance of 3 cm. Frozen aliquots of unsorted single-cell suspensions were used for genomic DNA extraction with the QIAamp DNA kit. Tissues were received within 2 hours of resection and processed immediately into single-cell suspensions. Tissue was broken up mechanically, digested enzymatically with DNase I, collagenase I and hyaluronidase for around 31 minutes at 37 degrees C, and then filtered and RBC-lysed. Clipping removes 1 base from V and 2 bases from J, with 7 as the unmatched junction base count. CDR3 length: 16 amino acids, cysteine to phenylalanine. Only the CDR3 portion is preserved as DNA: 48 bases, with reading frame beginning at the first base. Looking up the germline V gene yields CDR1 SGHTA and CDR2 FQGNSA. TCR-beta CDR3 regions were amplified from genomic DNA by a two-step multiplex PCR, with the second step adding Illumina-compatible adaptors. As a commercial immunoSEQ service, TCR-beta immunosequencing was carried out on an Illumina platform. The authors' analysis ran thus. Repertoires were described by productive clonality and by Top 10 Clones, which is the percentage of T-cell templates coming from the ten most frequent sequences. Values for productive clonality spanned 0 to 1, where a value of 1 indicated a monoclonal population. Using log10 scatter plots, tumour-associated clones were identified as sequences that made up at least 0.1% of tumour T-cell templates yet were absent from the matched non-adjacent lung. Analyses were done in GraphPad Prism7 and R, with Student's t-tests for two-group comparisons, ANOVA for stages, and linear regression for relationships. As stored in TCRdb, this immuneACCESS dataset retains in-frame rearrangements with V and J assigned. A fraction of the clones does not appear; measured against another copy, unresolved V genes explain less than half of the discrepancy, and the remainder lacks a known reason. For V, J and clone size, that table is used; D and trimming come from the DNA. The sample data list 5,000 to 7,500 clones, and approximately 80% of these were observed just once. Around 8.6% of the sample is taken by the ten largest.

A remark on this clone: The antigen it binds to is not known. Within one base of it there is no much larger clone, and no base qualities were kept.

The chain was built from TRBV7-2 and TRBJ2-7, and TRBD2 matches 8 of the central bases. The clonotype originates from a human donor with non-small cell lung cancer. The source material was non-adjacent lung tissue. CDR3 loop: CASSLGGSGATYEQYF. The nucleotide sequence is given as TGTGCCAGCAGCTTAGGGGGTAGCGGGGCGACCTACGAGCAGTACTTC.